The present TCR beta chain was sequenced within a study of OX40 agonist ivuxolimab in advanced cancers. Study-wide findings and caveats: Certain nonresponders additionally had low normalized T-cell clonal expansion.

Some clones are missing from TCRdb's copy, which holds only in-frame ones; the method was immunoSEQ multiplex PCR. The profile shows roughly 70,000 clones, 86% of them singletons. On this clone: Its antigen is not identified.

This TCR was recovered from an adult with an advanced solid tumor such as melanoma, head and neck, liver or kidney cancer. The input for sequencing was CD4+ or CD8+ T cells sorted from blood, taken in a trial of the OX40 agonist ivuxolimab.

This chain's CDR3 is CAIAGQGSYEQYF. For the CDR3, the DNA is TGTGCCATAGCGGGACAGGGCTCCTACGAGCAGTACTTC. The V call is TRBV2, the J call TRBJ2-7, with D perhaps TRBD1 (9 bases). Trimming pared 10 bases from V and 0 bases from J, leaving 13 bases between. CDR3 length equals 13 residues. The V gene's germline CDR1 is SNHLY and CDR2 FYNNEI.